This TCR beta chain was sequenced for a study of T cell responses to AZD1222 COVID-19 vaccine. Study-level information: Second doses at about 4 or about 12 weeks were pooled. Study results and caveats: All repertoire sampling was performed exclusively after the peak T cell response. The study found Spike-specific TCR breadth and depth rose after two AZD1222 doses.

Only in-frame clones appear in the TCRdb table, and some are missing; sequencing was by immunoSEQ multiplex PCR. The table shows approximately 110,000 clones, with more than 90% occurring only once. A note on this clone: Its antigen is still unknown.

Trimming removed 2 bases at V and 6 bases at J, with 14 bases between. In germline, CDR1 is MRHNA, CDR2 SNTAGT. CDR3 size: 15 residues. Here the sequenced sample was peripheral blood, taken on day 0 of AZD1222 vaccination. This TCR came from an adult in good health. V is TRBV6-4 and J is TRBJ2-1; perhaps TRBD2 as D (6 bases). The CDR3 spells CASSDGIAEGNEQFF. DNA for the CDR3: TGTGCCAGCAGTGACGGGATAGCGGAGGGCAATGAGCAGTTCTTC.